The rows below give T cell receptor beta chains drawn from one sample of a study of T cell responses to AZD1222 COVID-19 vaccine. Sequencing was performed with immunoSEQ multiplex PCR; in TCRdb, only in-frame clones are kept and a portion is missing. In the table there are over 140,000 clones, 80% to 95% of which are singletons. The sequences come from peripheral blood, collected on day 0 of AZD1222 vaccination. The receptors stem from an adult in good health. Each CDR3 is given with its conserved first and last residue. The order of the fields is clone size, D gene, J gene, V gene, CDR3 DNA, CDR3 protein. A D gene is named only where the DNA matches it firmly. Expanded clones get a size class; other rows say once, few or many, or leave the size out.

clone size: NA
D gene: NA
J gene: TRBJ1-5
V gene: TRBV19
CDR3 DNA: TGTGCCAGTAGTATAACGGGGGGGCACGGCAATCAGCCCCAGCATTTT
CDR3 protein: CASSITGGHGNQPQHF

clone size: once
D gene: NA
J gene: TRBJ1-2
V gene: TRBV19
CDR3 DNA: TGTGCCAGTAGTCTGGACAGACAAACTAGGGATGGCTACACCTTC
CDR3 protein: CASSLDRQTRDGYTF

clone size: NA
D gene: NA
J gene: TRBJ2-1
V gene: TRBV5-6
CDR3 DNA: TGTGCCAGCAGCTTGGCGGGTGGGAGCTCCTACAATGAGCAGTTCTTC
CDR3 protein: CASSLAGGSSYNEQFF

clone size: NA
D gene: TRBD1
J gene: TRBJ2-7
V gene: TRBV18
CDR3 DNA: TGTGCCAGCACAGTAGGACAGGGAGGCGAGCAGTACTTC
CDR3 protein: CASTVGQGGEQYF

clone size: NA
D gene: TRBD1
J gene: TRBJ2-2
V gene: TRBV5-1
CDR3 DNA: TGCGCCAGCAGATCAGGGGGCACCGGGGAGCTGTTTTTT
CDR3 protein: CASRSGGTGELFF

clone size: NA
D gene: TRBD2
J gene: TRBJ2-5
V gene: TRBV29-1
CDR3 DNA: TGCAGCGTAGAGACTAGCGGGAGTATCTTCACGAAAGCCCAGTACTTC
CDR3 protein: CSVETSGSIFTKAQYF

clone size: NA
D gene: TRBD1
J gene: TRBJ2-2
V gene: TRBV27
CDR3 DNA: TGTGCCAGCAGTCCACTTTTGCCGGGGACAGGGGGCACCGGGGAGCTGTTTTTT
CDR3 protein: CASSPLLPGTGGTGELFF

clone size: NA
D gene: NA
J gene: TRBJ1-4
V gene: TRBV6-6
CDR3 DNA: TGTGCCAGCAGAAGAATAAATGAAAAACTGTTTTTT
CDR3 protein: CASRRINEKLFF

clone size: NA
D gene: NA
J gene: TRBJ2-3
V gene: TRBV5-1
CDR3 DNA: TGCGCCAGCAGCAGCGACGGAGCACCCACAGATACGCAGTATTTT
CDR3 protein: CASSSDGAPTDTQYF

clone size: NA
D gene: NA
J gene: TRBJ2-1
V gene: TRBV28
CDR3 DNA: TGTGCCAGCAGTACGTACTTAACAAACTCCTACAATGAGCAGTTCTTC
CDR3 protein: CASSTYLTNSYNEQFF

clone size: NA
D gene: TRBD1
J gene: TRBJ1-5
V gene: TRBV28
CDR3 DNA: TGTGCCAGCAGTAACCAGGGGGCATGGCAGCCCCAGCATTTT
CDR3 protein: CASSNQGAWQPQHF

clone size: NA
D gene: NA
J gene: TRBJ1-4
V gene: TRBV6-5
CDR3 DNA: TGTGCCAGCAGTACTCTCGACGGATCTAATGAAAAACTGTTTTTT
CDR3 protein: CASSTLDGSNEKLFF

clone size: NA
D gene: NA
J gene: TRBJ1-1
V gene: TRBV28
CDR3 DNA: TGTGCCAGCAGTTTGATTTCGGGCGGAGGAGCTTTCTTT
CDR3 protein: CASSLISGGGAFF

clone size: NA
D gene: NA
J gene: TRBJ1-2
V gene: TRBV28
CDR3 DNA: TGTGCCAGCAGTAGGGGGGGAGGCTATGGCTACACCTTC
CDR3 protein: CASSRGGGYGYTF

clone size: NA
D gene: NA
J gene: TRBJ1-2
V gene: TRBV5-1
CDR3 DNA: TGCGCCAGCAGCTTGGCAGGGGACGGCTACACCTTC
CDR3 protein: CASSLAGDGYTF

clone size: NA
D gene: NA
J gene: TRBJ2-1
V gene: TRBV5-1
CDR3 DNA: TGCGCCAGCAGCTTGGGTGCGGGACTTGAGCAGTTCTTC
CDR3 protein: CASSLGAGLEQFF

clone size: NA
D gene: NA
J gene: TRBJ2-7
V gene: TRBV5-5
CDR3 DNA: TGTGCCAGCAGCCACCTCTTGGGCTCGCCGGGCGAGCAGTACTTC
CDR3 protein: CASSHLLGSPGEQYF

clone size: NA
D gene: TRBD2
J gene: TRBJ2-7
V gene: TRBV3-1/TRBV3-2
CDR3 DNA: TGTGCCAGCAGCCCGTGGGAGGGAGAAGGACCGTCCTACGAGCAGTACTTC
CDR3 protein: CASSPWEGEGPSYEQYF

clone size: NA
D gene: NA
J gene: TRBJ1-4
V gene: TRBV2
CDR3 DNA: TGTGCCAGCAGTGAATTAATGCAGGGGATGCAAAAACTGTTTTTT
CDR3 protein: CASSELMQGMQKLFF

clone size: few
D gene: NA
J gene: TRBJ2-7
V gene: TRBV6-5
CDR3 DNA: TGTGCCAGTTTCTTCCCGGGCCGATCCTACGAGCAGTACTTC
CDR3 protein: CASFFPGRSYEQYF

clone size: NA
D gene: NA
J gene: TRBJ2-7
V gene: TRBV11-2
CDR3 DNA: TGTGCCAGCAGCACCGGGGGCCGGTACGAGCAGTACTTC
CDR3 protein: CASSTGGRYEQYF

clone size: NA
D gene: TRBD1
J gene: TRBJ1-2
V gene: TRBV25-1
CDR3 DNA: TGTGCCAGCAGTGGGACAGGGCATGGCTACACCTTC
CDR3 protein: CASSGTGHGYTF

clone size: once
D gene: NA
J gene: TRBJ1-2
V gene: TRBV4-1
CDR3 DNA: TGCGCCAGCAGCCAAGTGGGCGAGGTCGGCTACACCTTC
CDR3 protein: CASSQVGEVGYTF

clone size: once
D gene: TRBD2
J gene: TRBJ2-1
V gene: TRBV4-1
CDR3 DNA: TGCGCCAGCAGCCAAGATACTAGCGGGATAAATGGTGAGCAGTTCTTC
CDR3 protein: CASSQDTSGINGEQFF

clone size: once
D gene: NA
J gene: TRBJ1-1
V gene: TRBV3-1/TRBV3-2
CDR3 DNA: TGTGCCAGCAGCCAGACAGAGATCACTGAAGCTTTCTTT
CDR3 protein: CASSQTEITEAFF

clone size: NA
D gene: TRBD1
J gene: TRBJ1-2
V gene: TRBV6-5
CDR3 DNA: TGTGCCAGCAGTCCCGGGACAGGGGTTTATGGCTACACCTTC
CDR3 protein: CASSPGTGVYGYTF

clone size: NA
D gene: NA
J gene: TRBJ1-4
V gene: TRBV15
CDR3 DNA: TGTGCCACCAGCGGTCGGGACTTAGAAAGGGCGTTTGAAAAACTGTTTTTT
CDR3 protein: CATSGRDLERAFEKLFF